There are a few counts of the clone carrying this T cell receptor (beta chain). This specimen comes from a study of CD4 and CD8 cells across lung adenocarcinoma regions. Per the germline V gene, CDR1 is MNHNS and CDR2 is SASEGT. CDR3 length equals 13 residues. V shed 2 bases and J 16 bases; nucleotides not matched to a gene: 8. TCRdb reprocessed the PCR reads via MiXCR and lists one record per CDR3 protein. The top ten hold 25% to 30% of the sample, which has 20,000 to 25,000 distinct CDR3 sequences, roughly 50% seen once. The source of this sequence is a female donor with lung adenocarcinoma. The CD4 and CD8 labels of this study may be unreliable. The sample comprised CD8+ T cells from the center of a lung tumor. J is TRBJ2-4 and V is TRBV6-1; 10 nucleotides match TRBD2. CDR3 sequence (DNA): TGTGCCAGCAGTGAAAATCTAGCGGGAGATAAATACTTC. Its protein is CASSENLAGDKYF.